This entry is about one T cell receptor beta chain. Its antigen is not identified. The sample comes from a study of cytomegalovirus exposure and HLA in healthy donors. Study findings and constraints: Compared with the approximately 680-donor mean, an Asian-associated ancestry cluster reportedly had fewer N-insertions, according to a later analysis. As a later analysis revealed, the rate of TCR association differed by HLA locus, with DRB1 most and HLA-C fewest.

This CDR3 has 12 amino acids. The ends were cut back, 5 bases at V and 7 bases at J, with 11 bases in the middle. The germline CDR1 and CDR2 sequences are SGHNT and YENEEA. The study ran its PCR with 60 Vbeta and 13 Jbeta primers. Original processing methods: Roughly 11 million shared chains were among about 80 million unique TCR beta chains counted in a later analysis. Using immunoSEQ multiplex PCR, the repertoire was profiled, and TCRdb retains in-frame clones only, with some absent. That table gives V, J and clone size, and the DNA gave D and trimming. The table has 150,000 to 200,000 clones, 73% seen once.

Input material: PBMCs. V gene TRBV11-3 combines with J gene TRBJ1-1; tentative D call: TRBD1 (5 bases). This clonotype was obtained from a woman aged 18-29 years in good health and CMV-seropositive. For the CDR3, the DNA is TGTGCCAGCAGCCCCGGACACGGTGAAGCTTTCTTT. It yields the protein CASSPGHGEAFF.